This T cell receptor beta chain was recorded in a study of T cell responses to AZD1222 COVID-19 vaccine. Study-wide findings and caveats: Donors in the cohort were predominantly white British and more often female, and clonal diversity was possibly underestimated. Baseline serology detected seropositivity in only five or six AZD1222 recipients. Repertoire samples came only from after the peak T cell response.

There are 14 residues in the CDR3. Looked up from germline, CDR1 is SGHTA and CDR2 is FQGNSA. Between the trimmed V and J ends, which lost 5 bases and 12 bases, there was a span of 20 bases. A remark on this clone: Its antigen is still unknown.

The repertoire was sequenced with immunoSEQ multiplex PCR; TCRdb's copy has only in-frame clones and lacks some. The top ten hold roughly 10% of the sample, which has about 120,000 clones, around 89% seen once. The sample in question was peripheral blood, obtained on day 0 of MenACWY control vaccination. The origin of this receptor is an adult in good health. The genes are TRBV7-2 and TRBJ2-1, with D possibly matching TRBD1 (6 bases). The CDR3, as DNA: TGTGCCAGCAGCCACGGCGGCCAGGGGTTCGGGCAGTTCTTC. Its protein product is CASSHGGQGFGQFF.